This TCR beta chain was found in a study of CD8 T cells in ankylosing spondylitis listed by TCRdb under 2017. In the study overall: T cell receptor beta repertoires were profiled in healthy donors and ankylosing spondylitis patients so that disease-linked TCR variants could be found. The full study cohort was made up of about 24 ankylosing spondylitis patients and approximately 100 healthy donors. Peripheral blood was sampled, and synovial fluid was additionally collected from ankylosing spondylitis patients.

V sheds 2 bases and J sheds 6 bases, leaving 19 bases between their ends. There are 16 amino acids in the CDR3, from cysteine to phenylalanine inclusive. Only CDR3 DNA remains: 48 bases, in frame from the first base. Sequencing was performed on an Illumina HiSeq 2500. TCR beta libraries were prepared by quantitative 5'-RACE with molecular barcodes. The authors processed their data as follows. A new computational method, built on a probabilistic model of VDJ rearrangement, was used to identify disease-linked TCR variants. TCRdb redid the processing of the public reads, applying fastp at Q25 and MiXCR, and retained in-frame beta chains. Identical CDR3 protein sequences are pooled into one entry, listed with their most common genes and DNA. TCRdb's processing, not the authors' own work, is the source of the V and J calls. Recorded for this sample are fewer than 250,000 distinct CDR3 sequences; roughly a third of them occurred a single time. The top ten constitute about 4.2% of the sample.

Beyond this particular receptor, the publication reports: Some motif variants had previously been reported in the synovial fluid and blood of reactive arthritis patients, which suggests shared mechanisms of disease initiation. A CD8+ phenotype was shown by the disease-linked clones, which were found at relatively low frequencies in peripheral blood. Blood from ankylosing spondylitis patients appeared to be characterized by a TCR beta motif composed of eight highly homologous amino acid variants. The disease-linked clones were reported to be significantly enriched in matched synovial fluid samples from ankylosing spondylitis patients.

As regards this clonotype: The antigen this receptor binds is unknown. No per-base quality is available; no much larger clone lies one base away.

This TCR derives from a male donor with ankylosing spondylitis or in good health (not recorded which). The sequenced sample was blood, either unsorted or a sorted T cell fraction (not recorded which). The V gene is TRBV12-3 or TRBV12-4 and the J gene is TRBJ2-5, with the D gene too uncertain to name. The CDR3 protein is CASSLSLGPVGKTQYF. The DNA sequence is given as TGTGCCAGCAGTTTAAGCTTAGGCCCAGTCGGAAAGACCCAGTACTTC.